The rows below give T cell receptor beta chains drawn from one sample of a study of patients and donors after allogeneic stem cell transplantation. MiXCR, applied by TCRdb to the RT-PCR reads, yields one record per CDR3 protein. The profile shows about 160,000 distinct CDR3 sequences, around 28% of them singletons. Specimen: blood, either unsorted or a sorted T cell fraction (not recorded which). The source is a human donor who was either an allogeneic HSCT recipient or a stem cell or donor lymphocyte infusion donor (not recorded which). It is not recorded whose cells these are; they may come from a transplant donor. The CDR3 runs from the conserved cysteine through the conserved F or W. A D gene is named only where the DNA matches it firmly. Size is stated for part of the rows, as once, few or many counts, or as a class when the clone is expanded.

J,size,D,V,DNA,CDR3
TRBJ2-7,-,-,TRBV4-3,TGCGCCAGCAGCCAGTATAGCGGATCCTACGAGCAGTACTTC,CASSQYSGSYEQYF
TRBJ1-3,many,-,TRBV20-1,TGCAGTGCTACCCCGTCTGGAAACACCATATATTTT,CSATPSGNTIYF
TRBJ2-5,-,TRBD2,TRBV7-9,TGTGCCAGCAGCTTAGCACTCAACCCATTCCTAGCGGGACAAGAGACCCAGTACTTC,CASSLALNPFLAGQETQYF
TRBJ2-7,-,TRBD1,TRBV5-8,TGTGCCAGCAGTAAACAGGGGTTCTACGAGCAGTACTTC,CASSKQGFYEQYF
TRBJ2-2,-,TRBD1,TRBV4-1,TGCGCCAGCAGCCTCGACAGGGGGCTGATGGGCGGGGAGCTGTTTTTT,CASSLDRGLMGGELFF
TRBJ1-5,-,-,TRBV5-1,TGCGCCAGCAGCCCGGGACCCCGAGCCGAGTCTGTCTTGCCCCAGCATTTT,CASSPGPRAESVLPQHF
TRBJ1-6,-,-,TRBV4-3,TGCGCCAGCAGCCAAGACCCAGGCCTGGGTAATTCACCCCTCCACTTT,CASSQDPGLGNSPLHF
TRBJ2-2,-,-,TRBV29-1,TGCAGCGTTCCCGGACAAGCAACGAACACCGGGGAGCTGTTTTTT,CSVPGQATNTGELFF
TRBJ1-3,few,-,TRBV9,TGTGCCAGCAGCCTTATGACAGGTGTCTCTGGAAACACCATATATTTT,CASSLMTGVSGNTIYF
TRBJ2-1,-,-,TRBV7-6,TGTGCCAGCAGCCCCGGGGCCCACGGGTATGAGCAGTTCTTC,CASSPGAHGYEQFF
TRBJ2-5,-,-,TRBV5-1,TGCGCCAGCAGCGGGACGGGACAACTCCAAGAGACCCAGAACTTC,CASSGTGQLQETQNF
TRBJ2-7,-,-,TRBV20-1,TGCAGTGCTCCAGGGGGGACATACGAGCAGTACTTC,CSAPGGTYEQYF
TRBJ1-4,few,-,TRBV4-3,TGCGCCAGCAGCCAAGCCAGCCATACAACTAATGAAAAACTGTTTTTT,CASSQASHTTNEKLFF
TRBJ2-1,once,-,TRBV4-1,TGCGCCAGCAGCCAAGACAACCTCAATGAGCAGTTCTTC,CASSQDNLNEQFF
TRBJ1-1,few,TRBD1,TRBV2,TGTGCCAGCACGGCAGGGGGGGGCACTGAAGCTTTCTTT,CASTAGGGTEAFF
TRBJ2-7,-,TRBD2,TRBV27,TGTGCCAGCAGTTGGAGTAGCGGGAACCCCTACGAGCAGTACTTC,CASSWSSGNPYEQYF
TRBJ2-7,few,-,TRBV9,TGTGCCAGCAGCGTAGCTACGGGTAGCTCCTACGAGCAGTACTTC,CASSVATGSSYEQYF
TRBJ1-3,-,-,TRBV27,TGTGCCAGCAGTTTAGTGAGCGGTAACTCTGGAAACACCATATATTTT,CASSLVSGNSGNTIYF
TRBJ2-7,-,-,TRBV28,TGTGCCAGCAGTTTGTTGGGGAACCTCTACGAGCAGTACTTC,CASSLLGNLYEQYF
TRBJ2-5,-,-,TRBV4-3,TGCGCCAGCAGCCAAGATTGGGGCTCTAGGGCAGCCGCACGAGAGACCCAGTACTTC,CASSQDWGSRAAARETQYF
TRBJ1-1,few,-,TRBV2,TGTGCCAGCAGTGAAATGGGAGTCCACACTGAAGCTTTCTTT,CASSEMGVHTEAFF
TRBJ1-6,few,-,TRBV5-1,TGCGCCAGCAGCTTGGGGCCACAAGGGGGTGGTTCACCCCTCCACTTT,CASSLGPQGGGSPLHF
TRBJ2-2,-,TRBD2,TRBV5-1,TGCGCCAGCAGCAAGACTAGCGGGAGATCCGGGGAGCTGTTTTTT,CASSKTSGRSGELFF
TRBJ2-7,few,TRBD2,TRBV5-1,TGCGCCAGCAGCTTGTTTTCCTGGCGGGAGGGCCTCTACGAGCAGTACTTC,CASSLFSWREGLYEQYF
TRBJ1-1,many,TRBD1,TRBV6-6,TGTGCCAGCAGTTACGGGACAGGATGGACTGAAGCTTTCTTT,CASSYGTGWTEAFF
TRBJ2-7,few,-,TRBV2,TGTGCCAGCACCCAAGAGTATCTCAACTACGAGCAGTACTTC,CASTQEYLNYEQYF
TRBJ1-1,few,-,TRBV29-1,TGCAGCGTTCTCGGGGCTCAGCCTGAAGCTTTCTTT,CSVLGAQPEAFF
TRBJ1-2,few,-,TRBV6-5,TGTGCCAGCAGTTACGAAAAGAACTATGGCTACACCTTC,CASSYEKNYGYTF
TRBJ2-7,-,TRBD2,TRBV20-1,TGCAGTGCTAGCCTAGCGGAGAGGTACGAGCAGTACTTC,CSASLAERYEQYF
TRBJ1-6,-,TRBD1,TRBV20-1,TGCAGTGCTAGAAGAACCGGGACAGGGCTGTATAATTCACCCCTCCACTTT,CSARRTGTGLYNSPLHF
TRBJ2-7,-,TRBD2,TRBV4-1,TGCGCCAGCAGCCAAGTACCACTAGCGGGAGGCGAGCAGTACTTC,CASSQVPLAGGEQYF
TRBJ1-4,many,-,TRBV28,TGTGCCAGCAGTTCTTCCGCGGGGAGAGGTGAAAAACTGTTTTTT,CASSSSAGRGEKLFF
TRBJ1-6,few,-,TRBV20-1,TGCAGTGCTAGAGATTCCGAGTGGGATTCACCCCTCCACTTT,CSARDSEWDSPLHF
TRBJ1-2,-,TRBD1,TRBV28,TGTGCCAGCAGTCAACTAGGGGGCGCAGCTGGCTACACCTTC,CASSQLGGAAGYTF
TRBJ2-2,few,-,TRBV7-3,TGTGCCAGCAGCTTAGCCGATTCGAACACCGGGGAGCTGTTTTTT,CASSLADSNTGELFF
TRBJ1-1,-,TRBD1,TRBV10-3,TGTGCCATCAGTTGGACAGGGAAAAACACTGAAGCTTTCTTT,CAISWTGKNTEAFF
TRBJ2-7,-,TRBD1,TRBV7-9,TGTGCCAGCAGCTTAGGATACAGGGGGAGCTCCTACGAGCAGTACTTC,CASSLGYRGSSYEQYF
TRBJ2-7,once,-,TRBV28,TGTGCCAGCAGCTACGCCGCAGCCTCCGAGCAGTACTTC,CASSYAAASEQYF
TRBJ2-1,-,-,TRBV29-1,TGCAGCGTTGAAGGAAGGGGCCCGGGTGAGCAGTTCTTC,CSVEGRGPGEQFF
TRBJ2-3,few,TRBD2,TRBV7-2,TGTGCCAGCAGCTTAGGATCTAGCGGGACGGGGGATACGCAGTATTTT,CASSLGSSGTGDTQYF
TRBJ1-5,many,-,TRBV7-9,TGTGCCAGCAGCTTAGCAGGGGGGCAGCCCCAGCATTTT,CASSLAGGQPQHF